This T cell receptor (beta chain) appears in the sequencing data of a study of identical twins. V lost 6 bases to trimming and J lost 12 bases, with 20 bases between them. The CDR3 is 13 residues long. Germline V gene sequence: CDR1 SNHLY, CDR2 FYNNEI. TCRdb reprocessed the 5' RACE reads via MiXCR and lists one record per CDR3 protein. The top ten clones hold under 3% of a sample with about 570,000 distinct CDR3 sequences, 9.5% to 10% of them seen once. The same specimen was also included in a second study, on yellow fever vaccine responses in identical twins.

Sequenced material: PBMCs. This TCR came from a woman younger than 30 in good health. This rearrangement joins TRBV2 to TRBJ1-2; D is undetermined. For the CDR3, the DNA is TGTGCCAGCAGGGCCTGGGTTAGTTCTAATGACACCTTC. Translated, it gives CASRAWVSSNDTF.